This TCR beta chain was recovered during a study of T cell responses to AZD1222 COVID-19 vaccine. Findings and limits, study-wide: Mostly white British, mostly female donors; authors suggested clonal diversity may be underestimated.

With 8 bases removed from V and 3 bases from J, the gap between germline ends came to 16 bases. The V gene's germline CDR1 is LGHDT and CDR2 YNNKEL (reference sequence). The CDR3 runs 14 residues. Of note for this clone: The antigen remains unidentified.

Produced via immunoSEQ multiplex PCR; TCRdb's table is partial and in-frame only. The sample shows about 53,000 clones, less than 85% of them seen only once. The clonotype was recovered from an adult in good health. The chain employs TRBV3-1 (or the pseudogene TRBV3-2) and TRBJ1-1; possible D gene TRBD1, 6 bases. The source material was peripheral blood, sampled on day 0 of AZD1222 vaccination. The CDR3 DNA is TGTGCCAGCGGCGCAGGGGTGAGGGACACTGAAGCTTTCTTT. Protein: CASGAGVRDTEAFF.